Listed below are T cell receptor beta chains from one sample, sequenced in a study of human T cells and chemical hapten exposure. Via MiXCR, TCRdb re-called the RACE reads, giving one row per CDR3 protein. The sample yields some 53,000 distinct CDR3 sequences, approximately 10% seen once. The material was whole blood, obtained in connection with sensitization to the hapten diphenylcyclopropenone (DPC). These receptors originate from a middle-aged woman with alopecia areata. Some clones in this sample may be carry-over from other donors' samples. The CDR3 runs from the conserved cysteine through the conserved F or W. D genes are given only for firm matches. Clone size is not always given. Where it is, it says once, few, many or a class for expanded clones.

j_call clone_size d_call v_call cdr3_nt cdr3_aa
TRBJ2-3 few - TRBV18 TGTGCCAGCTCACCACCGGGTAGTTCGGCAGATACGCAGTATTTT CASSPPGSSADTQYF
TRBJ2-7 many - TRBV3-1 TGTGCCAGCTCCCGCGGTACTTCCTACGAGCAGTACTTC CASSRGTSYEQYF
TRBJ2-7 - - TRBV28 TGTGCCAGCAGTTTCTACAGGGGAGGATCCTACGAGCAGTACTTC CASSFYRGGSYEQYF
TRBJ2-1 - TRBD1 TRBV18 TGTGCCAGCTCAGGGGACAGCAGTACCTACAATGAGCAGTTCTTC CASSGDSSTYNEQFF
TRBJ2-4 many TRBD2 TRBV4-3 TGCGCCAGCAGCCAAGAAGGAGTAGGTAGCGGGGGGATTCAGTACTTC CASSQEGVGSGGIQYF
TRBJ2-1 many - TRBV24-1 TGTGCCACCAGCCAGACCAATGAGCAGTTCTTC CATSQTNEQFF
TRBJ1-1 many - TRBV6-5 TGTGCCAGCAGGCAGAACACTGAAGCTTTCTTT CASRQNTEAFF
TRBJ2-5 - - TRBV6-2/TRBV6-3 TGTGCCAGCAGTTACAGGGGAGTTACCCAAGAGACCCAGTACTTC CASSYRGVTQETQYF
TRBJ1-1 few - TRBV6-1 TGTGCCAGCAGTGAATCGAATAAGAACACTGAAGCTTTCTTT CASSESNKNTEAFF
TRBJ2-1 - - TRBV9 TGTGCCAGCAGCGTAGTGAAGGCATACAATGAGCAGTTCTTC CASSVVKAYNEQFF
TRBJ2-7 many TRBD2 TRBV3-1 TGTGCCAGCAGCCTTGCCCTAGCGGGGGCCTACGAGCAGTACTTC CASSLALAGAYEQYF
TRBJ2-7 few - TRBV29-1 TGCAGCGCCCTGCGACCCGGGAGAGAGCAGTACTTC CSALRPGREQYF
TRBJ2-3 few - TRBV4-2 TGTGCCAGCAGCCAGGCACGGGACACAGATACGCAGTATTTT CASSQARDTDTQYF
TRBJ2-5 many TRBD1 TRBV9 TGTGCCAGCAGCCCAGACCGGACAGGGGGCGTAGGAAAGACCCAGTACTTC CASSPDRTGGVGKTQYF